These T cell receptor beta chains were read from a single sample in a study of blood T cell repertoires in COVID-19. Sequenced by immunoSEQ multiplex PCR; TCRdb stores in-frame clones only, minus some. The sample records more than 250,000 clones, about 87% being singletons. Sequenced input: peripheral blood. The receptors derive from a human donor in a cohort sampled during active COVID-19. The CDR3 runs from the conserved cysteine through the conserved F or W. The D gene is left open where the match is weak. Expanded clones get a size class; other rows say once, few or many, or leave the size out.

. | TRBJ2-2 | . | TRBV27 | CASSIERELFF | TGTGCCAGCTCCATAGAGCGGGAGCTGTTTTTT
few | TRBJ1-2 | . | TRBV28 | CASSFRGSYGYTF | TGTGCCAGCAGTTTTCGGGGAAGCTATGGCTACACCTTC
. | TRBJ1-6 | TRBD1 | TRBV4-3 | CASSRTGSRRSNSPLHF | TGCGCCAGCAGCAGGACAGGGTCCCGGCGTAGTAATTCACCCCTCCACTTT
once | TRBJ1-2 | . | TRBV19 | CASSTPLGYTF | TGTGCCAGTAGTACCCCACTGGGCTACACCTTC
. | TRBJ2-2 | TRBD1 | TRBV25-1 | CASSEGTANTGELFF | TGTGCCAGCAGTGAGGGGACAGCGAACACCGGGGAGCTGTTTTTT
few | TRBJ1-4 | . | TRBV4-2 | CASSQDGTLGEKLFF | TGTGCCAGCAGCCAAGACGGGACATTGGGGGAAAAACTGTTTTTT
. | TRBJ2-1 | . | TRBV6-6 | CASRSEGAGYNEQFF | TGTGCCAGCCGTTCGGAGGGGGCCGGCTACAATGAGCAGTTCTTC
once | TRBJ1-4 | TRBD1 | TRBV5-1 | CASSIGTGNEKLFF | TGCGCCAGCAGCATCGGGACAGGGAATGAAAAACTGTTTTTT
. | TRBJ1-1 | . | TRBV5-4 | CASSSWGGVLTEAFF | TGTGCCAGCAGTTCATGGGGGGGCGTACTTACTGAAGCTTTCTTT
. | TRBJ1-5 | . | TRBV6-2/TRBV6-3 | CASSYTASGGGPQHF | TGTGCCAGCAGTTACACAGCCTCCGGGGGAGGGCCCCAGCATTTT
. | TRBJ1-6 | TRBD1 | TRBV5-1 | CASSPDRSYNSPLHF | TGCGCCAGCAGCCCGGACAGGTCCTATAATTCACCCCTCCACTTT
. | TRBJ1-1 | . | TRBV13 | CASSPFGSGSPEAFF | TGTGCCAGCAGCCCCTTTGGGTCGGGGAGTCCTGAAGCTTTCTTT
. | TRBJ1-2 | TRBD1 | TRBV6-6 | CASSLDRVGNYGYTF | TGTGCCAGCAGTTTAGACAGGGTTGGGAACTATGGCTACACCTTC
. | TRBJ1-5 | . | TRBV3-1/TRBV3-2 | CASSQDRRQPQHF | TGTGCCAGCAGCCAAGATAGAAGACAGCCCCAGCATTTT
many | TRBJ1-2 | TRBD1 | TRBV25-1 | CASSPGTGLYGYTF | TGTGCCAGCAGTCCAGGGACAGGGTTGTATGGCTACACCTTC
. | TRBJ1-4 | . | TRBV21-1 | CASSKQAVSLNEKLFF | TGTGCCAGCAGCAAACAGGCCGTCTCCCTTAATGAAAAACTGTTTTTT
. | TRBJ1-4 | TRBD1 | TRBV5-8 | CASSLVQGDLNEKLFF | TGTGCCAGCAGCTTGGTGCAGGGGGACCTAAATGAAAAACTGTTTTTT
. | TRBJ2-7 | TRBD2 | TRBV2 | CASSRGGSYEQYF | TGTGCCAGCAGTCGGGGGGGTTCCTACGAGCAGTACTTC
. | TRBJ2-2 | . | TRBV2 | CASLRQGGTTGELFF | TGTGCCAGCCTGCGGCAGGGAGGAACCACCGGGGAGCTGTTTTTT
. | TRBJ2-7 | TRBD2 | TRBV27 | CASSLGRASGKDYEQYF | TGTGCCAGCAGTTTAGGGAGGGCTAGCGGGAAGGACTACGAGCAGTACTTC
. | TRBJ1-2 | TRBD1 | TRBV15 | CATSSQTGPSLGGYTF | TGTGCCACCAGCAGCCAGACAGGGCCCTCCTTGGGAGGCTACACCTTC
. | TRBJ2-7 | . | TRBV27 | CASSLAVKWGIISYEQYF | TGTGCCAGCAGTTTGGCGGTAAAGTGGGGCATAATTTCCTACGAGCAGTACTTC
. | TRBJ2-1 | . | TRBV11-1 | CASSSEIRSSYNEQFF | TGTGCCAGCAGCTCCGAAATCCGCAGCTCCTACAATGAGCAGTTCTTC
. | TRBJ1-5 | . | TRBV28 | CASSFYGGRGSNQPQHF | TGTGCCAGCAGTTTTTACGGGGGGCGGGGAAGCAATCAGCCCCAGCATTTT
. | TRBJ2-1 | TRBD2 | TRBV2 | CATPRGSSYNEQFF | TGTGCCACTCCTCGCGGGAGCTCCTACAATGAGCAGTTCTTC
. | TRBJ2-3 | TRBD1 | TRBV15 | CATSRSPGRRGQLDTQYF | TGTGCCACCAGCAGATCCCCGGGGAGAAGGGGGCAGTTAGATACGCAGTATTTT
. | TRBJ2-3 | TRBD2 | TRBV5-1 | CASSLVGTSGSWADTQYF | TGCGCCAGCAGCTTGGTCGGGACTAGCGGGAGTTGGGCAGATACGCAGTATTTT
. | TRBJ2-4 | . | TRBV28 | CASSFMAPGLAKNIQYF | TGTGCCAGCAGTTTTATGGCGCCGGGACTAGCCAAAAACATTCAGTACTTC
. | TRBJ1-5 | TRBD1 | TRBV11-2 | CASSVGTGSNQPQHF | TGTGCCAGCAGCGTAGGGACAGGGAGCAATCAGCCCCAGCATTTT
. | TRBJ2-1 | . | TRBV21-1 | CASNSVNSGNEQFF | TGTGCCAGCAACTCAGTGAATTCGGGAAATGAGCAGTTCTTC
. | TRBJ2-5 | . | TRBV24-1 | CATSDFPGAGTQYF | TGTGCCACCAGTGATTTCCCAGGCGCGGGGACCCAGTACTTC
. | TRBJ2-7 | . | TRBV9 | CASSVGPGSSPWEQYF | TGTGCCAGCAGCGTAGGGCCGGGGAGTAGCCCCTGGGAGCAGTACTTC
. | TRBJ1-4 | . | TRBV4-2 | CASSQDRGNEKLFF | TGTGCCAGCAGCCAAGACAGGGGAAATGAAAAACTGTTTTTT
. | TRBJ1-1 | TRBD1 | TRBV9 | CASSRQGVATEAFF | TGTGCCAGCAGTAGACAGGGGGTAGCGACTGAAGCTTTCTTT
. | TRBJ1-2 | . | TRBV6-5 | CASSSRSYGYTF | TGTGCCAGCAGTTCCCGGAGCTATGGCTACACCTTC
once | TRBJ2-3 | . | TRBV10-3 | CAITRDSSTDTQYF | TGTGCCATTACACGGGACTCTAGCACAGATACGCAGTATTTT
. | TRBJ2-1 | TRBD1 | TRBV7-3 | CASSRDRGSYNEQFF | TGTGCCAGCAGCAGGGACAGGGGGTCCTACAATGAGCAGTTCTTC
. | TRBJ2-2 | TRBD2 | TRBV5-4 | CASSLTSGGTGELFF | TGTGCCAGCAGCTTGACTAGCGGGGGGACCGGGGAGCTGTTTTTT
. | TRBJ2-3 | TRBD1 | TRBV7-9 | CASSLGDRATDTQYF | TGTGCCAGCAGCTTAGGGGACAGGGCAACAGATACGCAGTATTTT
. | TRBJ2-6 | TRBD2 | TRBV5-4 | CASSRLAGGPGANVLTF | TGTGCCAGCAGTCGACTAGCGGGGGGCCCTGGGGCCAACGTCCTGACTTTC
once | TRBJ2-1 | TRBD2 | TRBV7-9 | CASSLNSGGPNEQFF | TGTGCCAGCAGCTTAAATAGCGGGGGGCCCAATGAGCAGTTCTTC
once | TRBJ1-2 | . | TRBV6-5 | CATGGISETNYGYTF | TGTGCCACGGGGGGTATTTCGGAAACTAACTATGGCTACACCTTC
. | TRBJ2-2 | . | TRBV4-1 | CASSPPGFTGELFF | TGCGCCAGCAGCCCGCCGGGGTTCACCGGGGAGCTGTTTTTT
. | TRBJ2-5 | TRBD2 | TRBV7-2 | CASSLFVGSSGGLETQYF | TGTGCCAGCAGCTTATTTGTTGGTTCTAGCGGGGGGCTTGAGACCCAGTACTTC
. | TRBJ2-5 | TRBD1 | TRBV18 | CASSPGTGRETQYF | TGTGCCAGCTCACCCGGGACAGGGCGAGAGACCCAGTACTTC
. | TRBJ2-7 | TRBD2 | TRBV27 | CASSLWTSGRASSYEQYF | TGTGCCAGCAGTCTATGGACTAGCGGGAGGGCGTCCTCCTACGAGCAGTACTTC
. | TRBJ1-6 | TRBD1 | TRBV2 | CAISGQGNSPLHF | TGTGCCATTTCGGGACAGGGCAATTCACCCCTCCACTTT
. | TRBJ1-1 | . | TRBV7-6 | CASSQGLGGNTEAFF | TGTGCCAGCAGCCAGGGCTTAGGGGGAAACACTGAAGCTTTCTTT
. | TRBJ2-5 | . | TRBV14 | CASSAGRGTQYF | TGTGCCAGCAGCGCGGGACGTGGGACCCAGTACTTC
. | TRBJ2-3 | . | TRBV29-1 | CSAILFSSRDTDTQYF | TGCAGCGCAATCCTTTTTAGCAGCCGAGACACAGATACGCAGTATTTT
. | TRBJ1-2 | . | TRBV4-3 | CASSQAAGRGSPNYGYTF | TGCGCCAGCAGCCAAGCAGCCGGGCGGGGTTCGCCTAACTATGGCTACACCTTC
. | TRBJ2-7 | . | TRBV7-4 | CASSPRRPGKVVEQYF | TGTGCCAGCAGCCCTAGGAGGCCAGGTAAAGTAGTGGAGCAGTACTTC
. | TRBJ1-5 | TRBD1 | TRBV2 | CASSSRTGRDQPQHF | TGTGCCAGCAGTTCCCGGACAGGGAGAGATCAGCCCCAGCATTTT
. | TRBJ2-3 | TRBD2 | TRBV10-2 | CASSLGTSGASTLYTQYF | TGCGCCAGCAGTTTAGGGACTAGCGGGGCCTCTACCTTGTATACGCAGTATTTT
. | TRBJ2-5 | . | TRBV5-1 | CASSKTGETQYF | TGCGCCAGCAGCAAAACAGGGGAGACCCAGTACTTC